The present entry profiles one T cell receptor (beta chain) with its context. Its target is unknown. Clones were sequenced by immunoSEQ multiplex PCR, and TCRdb holds only the in-frame ones, with some missing. The table lists some 69,000 clones, around 97% of them singletons. These data originate in a study of cytomegalovirus exposure and HLA in healthy donors. At the level of the study: The 120 validation repertoires were produced on the same platform as the roughly 700 repertoires of the first cohort. This was reported in a later analysis.

Study-level results: Per published reports, the classifier diagnosed cytomegalovirus status with high specificity and sensitivity. There were some public TCRs occurring in many donors, but most TCR sequences were rare.

The donors were members of the approximately 120-subject validation cohort (separate from the roughly 700-subject first cohort). What was sequenced was PBMCs. The sequence was obtained from a man aged 18 to 29 in good health and CMV-seronegative.

In DNA, the CDR3 is TGTGCCAGCAGCTTAGACGGGACAGGGTATGACTATGGCTACACCTTC. This gives the protein CASSLDGTGYDYGYTF. V usage is TRBV11-2 and J usage is TRBJ1-2; 9 bases match TRBD1. The junction had 5 bases not matched to a gene; V was cut back by 0 bases and J by 3 bases. Germline assignment: CDR1 SGHAT and CDR2 FQNNGV. CDR3 length: 16 residues.